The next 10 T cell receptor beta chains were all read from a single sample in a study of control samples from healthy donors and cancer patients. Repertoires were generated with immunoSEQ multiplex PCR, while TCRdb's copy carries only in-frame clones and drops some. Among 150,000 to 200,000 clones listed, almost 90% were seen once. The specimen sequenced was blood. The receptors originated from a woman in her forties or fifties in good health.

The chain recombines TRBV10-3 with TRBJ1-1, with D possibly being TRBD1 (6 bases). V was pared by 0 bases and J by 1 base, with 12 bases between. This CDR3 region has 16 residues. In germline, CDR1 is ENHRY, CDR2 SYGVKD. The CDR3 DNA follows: TGTGCCATCAGTGAGTCGTACGGGGGCGGGAACACTGAAGCTTTCTTT. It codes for CAISESYGGGNTEAFF.

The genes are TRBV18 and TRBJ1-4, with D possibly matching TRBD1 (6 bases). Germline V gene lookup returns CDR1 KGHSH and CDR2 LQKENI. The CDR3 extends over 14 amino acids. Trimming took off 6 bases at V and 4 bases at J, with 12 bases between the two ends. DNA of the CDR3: TGTGCCAGCTCTGCGGGGGCGAGTAATGAAAAACTGTTTTTT. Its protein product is CASSAGASNEKLFF.

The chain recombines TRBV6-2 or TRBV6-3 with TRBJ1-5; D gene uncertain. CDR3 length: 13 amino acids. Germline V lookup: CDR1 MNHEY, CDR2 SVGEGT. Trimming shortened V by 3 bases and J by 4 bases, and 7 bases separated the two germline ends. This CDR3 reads CASSYTENQPQHF. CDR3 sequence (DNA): TGTGCCAGCAGTTATACAGAAAATCAGCCCCAGCATTTT.

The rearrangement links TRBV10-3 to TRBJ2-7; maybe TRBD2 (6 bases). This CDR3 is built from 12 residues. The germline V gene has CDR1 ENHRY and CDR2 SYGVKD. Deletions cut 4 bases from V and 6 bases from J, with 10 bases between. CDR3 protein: CAISGRGSEQYF. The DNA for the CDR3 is TGTGCCATCAGTGGCCGGGGGTCCGAGCAGTACTTC.

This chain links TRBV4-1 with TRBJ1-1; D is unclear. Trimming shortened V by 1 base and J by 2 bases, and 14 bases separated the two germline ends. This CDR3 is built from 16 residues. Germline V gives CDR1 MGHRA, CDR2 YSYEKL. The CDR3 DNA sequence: TGCGCCAGCAGCCAAGCGGGCTCGGCAGAAAACACTGAAGCTTTCTTT. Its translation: CASSQAGSAENTEAFF.

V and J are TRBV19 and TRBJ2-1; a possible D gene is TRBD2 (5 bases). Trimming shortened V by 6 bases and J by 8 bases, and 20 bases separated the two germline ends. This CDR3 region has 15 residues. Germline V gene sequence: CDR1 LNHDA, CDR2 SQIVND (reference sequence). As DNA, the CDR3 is TGTGCCAGTAGCGCTGCGGGCCTAAGCCTCCATGAGCAGTTCTTC. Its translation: CASSAAGLSLHEQFF.

In nucleotides, the CDR3 is TGCGCCAGCAGCCAAGGGTGGGAGCAGTACTTC. Protein product: CASSQGWEQYF. The chain couples TRBV4-3 to TRBJ2-7, with unresolved D. The germline CDR1 and CDR2 sequences are LGHNA and YSLEER. V dropped 1 base and J dropped 7 bases, with 5 bases sitting between them. The CDR3 has 11 amino acids.

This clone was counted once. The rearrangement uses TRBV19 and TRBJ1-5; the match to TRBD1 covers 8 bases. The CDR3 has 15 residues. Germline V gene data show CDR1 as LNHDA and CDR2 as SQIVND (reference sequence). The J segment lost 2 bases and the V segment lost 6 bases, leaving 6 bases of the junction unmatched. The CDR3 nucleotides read TGTGCCAGTAGCGACAGGGGCTGGGGCAATCAGCCCCAGCATTTT. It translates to CASSDRGWGNQPQHF.

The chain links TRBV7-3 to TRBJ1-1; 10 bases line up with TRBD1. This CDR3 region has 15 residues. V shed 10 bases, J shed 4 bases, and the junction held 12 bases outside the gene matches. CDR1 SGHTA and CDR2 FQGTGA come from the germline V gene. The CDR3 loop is CATPPTGGVSTEAFF. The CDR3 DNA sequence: TGTGCCACTCCACCGACAGGGGGCGTGAGCACTGAAGCTTTCTTT.

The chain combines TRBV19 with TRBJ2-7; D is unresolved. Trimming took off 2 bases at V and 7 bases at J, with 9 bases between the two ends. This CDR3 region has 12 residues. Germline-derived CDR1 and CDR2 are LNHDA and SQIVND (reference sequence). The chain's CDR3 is CASSILGEEQYF. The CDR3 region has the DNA TGTGCCAGTAGTATATTGGGTGAAGAGCAGTACTTC.